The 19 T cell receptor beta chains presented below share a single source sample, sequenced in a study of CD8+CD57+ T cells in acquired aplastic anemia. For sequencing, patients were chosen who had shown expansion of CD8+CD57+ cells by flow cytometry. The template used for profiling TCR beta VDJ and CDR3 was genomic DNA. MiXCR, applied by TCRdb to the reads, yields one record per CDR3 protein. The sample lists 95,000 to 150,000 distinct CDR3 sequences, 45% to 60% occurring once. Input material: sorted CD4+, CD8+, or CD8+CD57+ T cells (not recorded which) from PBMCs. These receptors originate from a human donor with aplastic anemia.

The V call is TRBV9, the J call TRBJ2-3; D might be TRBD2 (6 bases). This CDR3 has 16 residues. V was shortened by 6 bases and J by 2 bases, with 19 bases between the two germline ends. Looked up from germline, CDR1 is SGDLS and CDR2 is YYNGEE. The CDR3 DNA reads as TGTGCCAGCATCTCTTTTGGGGGGTCTCCCACAGATACGCAGTATTTT. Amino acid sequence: CASISFGGSPTDTQYF.

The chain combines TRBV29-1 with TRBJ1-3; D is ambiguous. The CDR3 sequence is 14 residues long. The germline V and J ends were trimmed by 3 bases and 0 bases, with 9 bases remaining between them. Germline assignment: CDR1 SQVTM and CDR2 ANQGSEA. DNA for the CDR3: TGCAGCGTTGAGGGCACTCCCTCTGGAAACACCATATATTTT. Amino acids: CSVEGTPSGNTIYF.

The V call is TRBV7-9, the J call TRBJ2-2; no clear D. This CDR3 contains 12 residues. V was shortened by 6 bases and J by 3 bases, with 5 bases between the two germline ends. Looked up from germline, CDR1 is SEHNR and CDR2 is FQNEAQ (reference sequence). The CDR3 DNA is TGTGCCAGCAGTAGGCACACCGGGGAGCTGTTTTTT. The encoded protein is CASSRHTGELFF.

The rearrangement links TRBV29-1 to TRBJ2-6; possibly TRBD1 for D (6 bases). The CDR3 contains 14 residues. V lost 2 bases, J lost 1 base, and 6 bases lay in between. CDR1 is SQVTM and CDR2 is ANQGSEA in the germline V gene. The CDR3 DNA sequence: TGCAGCGTTGAAAGGGGGTCTGGGGCCAACGTCCTGACTTTC. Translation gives CSVERGSGANVLTF.

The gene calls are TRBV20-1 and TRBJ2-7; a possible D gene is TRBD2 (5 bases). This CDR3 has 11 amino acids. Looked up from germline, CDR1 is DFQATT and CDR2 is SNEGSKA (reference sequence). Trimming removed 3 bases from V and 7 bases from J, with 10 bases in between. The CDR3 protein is CSASGRGEQYF. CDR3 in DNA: TGCAGTGCTAGCGGGCGAGGGGAGCAGTACTTC.

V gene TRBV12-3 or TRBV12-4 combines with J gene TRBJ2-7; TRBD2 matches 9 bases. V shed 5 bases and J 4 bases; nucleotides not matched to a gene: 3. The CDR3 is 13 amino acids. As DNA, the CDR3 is TGTGCCAGCAGTGTTCTAGCGGGGTACGAGCAGTACTTC. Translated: CASSVLAGYEQYF.

This CDR3 is CASSQSGQGFGSTDTQYF. CDR3 in DNA: TGCGCCAGCAGCCAGTCGGGACAGGGCTTTGGGAGCACAGATACGCAGTATTTT. The chain employs TRBV4-1 and TRBJ2-3, with 9 bases lining up with TRBD1. From germline, CDR1 is MGHRA and CDR2 YSYEKL. With V trimmed by 3 bases and J by 0 bases, 10 bases remained unmatched. The CDR3 is 18 residues long.

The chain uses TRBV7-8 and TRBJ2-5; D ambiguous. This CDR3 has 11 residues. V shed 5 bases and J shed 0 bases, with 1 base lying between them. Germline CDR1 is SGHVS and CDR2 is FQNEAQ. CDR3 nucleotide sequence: TGTGCCAGCAGCAACCAAGAGACCCAGTACTTC. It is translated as CASSNQETQYF.

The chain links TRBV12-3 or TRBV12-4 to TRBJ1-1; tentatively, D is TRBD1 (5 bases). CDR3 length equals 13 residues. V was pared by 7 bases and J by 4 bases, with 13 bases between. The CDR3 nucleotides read TGTGCCAGCATCGATAGACAGACCACTGAAGCTTTCTTT. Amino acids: CASIDRQTTEAFF.

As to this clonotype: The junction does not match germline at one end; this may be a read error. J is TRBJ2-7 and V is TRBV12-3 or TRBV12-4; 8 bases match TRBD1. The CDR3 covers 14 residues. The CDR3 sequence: CAISEPDRGYEQYF. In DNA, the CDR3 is TGTGCCATCAGTGAGCCAGACAGGGGCTACGAGCAGTACTTC.

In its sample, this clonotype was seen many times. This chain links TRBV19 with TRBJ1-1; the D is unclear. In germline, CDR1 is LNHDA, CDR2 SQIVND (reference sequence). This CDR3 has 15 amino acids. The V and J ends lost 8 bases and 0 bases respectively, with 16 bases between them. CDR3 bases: TGTGCCAGTCTGGGTAAGAGGGCCTTGAACACTGAAGCTTTCTTT. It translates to CASLGKRALNTEAFF.

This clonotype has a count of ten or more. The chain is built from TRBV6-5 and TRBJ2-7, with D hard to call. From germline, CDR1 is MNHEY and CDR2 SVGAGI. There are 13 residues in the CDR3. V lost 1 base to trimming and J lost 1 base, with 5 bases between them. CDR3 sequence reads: CASSYLGSYEQYF. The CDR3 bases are TGTGCCAGCAGTTACTTGGGTTCCTACGAGCAGTACTTC.

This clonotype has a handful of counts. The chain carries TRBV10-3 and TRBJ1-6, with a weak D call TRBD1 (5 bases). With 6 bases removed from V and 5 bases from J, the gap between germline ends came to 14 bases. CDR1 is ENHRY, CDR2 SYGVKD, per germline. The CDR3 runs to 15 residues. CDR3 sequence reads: CAIREGGANNSPLHF. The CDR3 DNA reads TGTGCCATCAGGGAGGGTGGGGCGAATAATTCACCCCTCCACTTT.

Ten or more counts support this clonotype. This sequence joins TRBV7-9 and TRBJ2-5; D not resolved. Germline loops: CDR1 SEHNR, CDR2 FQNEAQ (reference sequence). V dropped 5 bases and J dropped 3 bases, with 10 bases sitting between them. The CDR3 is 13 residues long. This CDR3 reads CASSPQVKETQYF. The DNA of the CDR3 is TGTGCCAGCAGCCCTCAAGTGAAAGAGACCCAGTACTTC.

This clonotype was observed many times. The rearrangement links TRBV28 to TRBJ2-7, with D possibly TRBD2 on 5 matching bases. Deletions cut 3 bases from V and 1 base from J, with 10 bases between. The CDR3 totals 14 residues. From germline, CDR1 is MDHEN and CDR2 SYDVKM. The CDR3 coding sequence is TGTGCCAGCAGTTTCGATGGAGGATCCTACGAGCAGTACTTC. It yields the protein CASSFDGGSYEQYF.

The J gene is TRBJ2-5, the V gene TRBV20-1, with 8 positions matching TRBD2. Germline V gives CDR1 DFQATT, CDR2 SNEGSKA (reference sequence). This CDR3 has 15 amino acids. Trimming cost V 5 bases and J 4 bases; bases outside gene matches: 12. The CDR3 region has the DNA TGCAGTGCTCATACTCCAGCGGGAGTACGAGAGACCCAGTACTTC. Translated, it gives CSAHTPAGVRETQYF.

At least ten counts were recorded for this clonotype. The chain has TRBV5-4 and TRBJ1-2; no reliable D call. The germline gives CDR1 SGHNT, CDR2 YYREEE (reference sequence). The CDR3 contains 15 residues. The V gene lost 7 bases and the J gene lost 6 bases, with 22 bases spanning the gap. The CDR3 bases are TGTGCCAGCGGATTCTGGGGTCACCAGAAGGATGGCTACACCTTC. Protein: CASGFWGHQKDGYTF.

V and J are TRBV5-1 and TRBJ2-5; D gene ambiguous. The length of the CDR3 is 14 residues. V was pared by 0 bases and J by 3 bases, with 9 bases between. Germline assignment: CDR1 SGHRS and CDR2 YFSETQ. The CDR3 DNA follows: TGCGCCAGCAGCTTGGTGAACGCGGAAGAGACCCAGTACTTC. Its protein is CASSLVNAEETQYF.

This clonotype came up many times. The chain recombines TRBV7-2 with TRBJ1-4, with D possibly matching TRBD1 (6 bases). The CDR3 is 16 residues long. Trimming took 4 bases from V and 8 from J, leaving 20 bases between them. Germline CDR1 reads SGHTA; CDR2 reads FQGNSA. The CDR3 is CASSSFPDRIGEKLFF. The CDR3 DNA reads TGTGCCAGCAGCTCGTTTCCAGACAGGATAGGGGAAAAACTGTTTTTT.